The 25 T cell receptor beta chains below were found in one sample sequenced in a study of post-analysis software for immune sequencing data. Study-level results: In patients, TRBV5-6, TRBV5-1 and TRBV20-1 belonged to 4 or 5 TRBV segments found more frequently than in controls.

The TCR beta cDNA libraries contained unique molecular identifiers. A single record per CDR3 protein comes from TCRdb applying MiXCR to the PCR reads. The sample holds under 900,000 distinct CDR3 sequences, under 70% seen once. No antigen has been assigned to these receptors. The sequencing input was blood. The source is a girl aged 5-17 years with multiple sclerosis.

This rearrangement joins TRBV27 to TRBJ2-7; 9 bases are shared with TRBD2. CDR1 and CDR2 from the germline V gene are MNHEY and SMNVEV (reference sequence). The CDR3 loop spans 18 amino acids. The junction had 12 bases not matched to a gene; V was cut back by 3 bases and J by 0 bases. Here the CDR3 reads CASSLALPSGGFSYEQYF. The CDR3 DNA sequence: TGTGCCAGCAGTTTGGCCCTGCCCAGCGGGGGGTTCTCCTACGAGCAGTACTTC.

The chain uses TRBV4-1 and TRBJ2-1; 7 bases agree with TRBD2. This CDR3 spans 16 amino acids. The ends lost 4 bases at V and 0 bases at J; junction bases unmatched: 6. The V gene's germline CDR1 is MGHRA and CDR2 YSYEKL. The CDR3 DNA reads TGCGCCAGCAGCCCTGTAGCGGGTTCCTCCTACAATGAGCAGTTCTTC. Translation gives CASSPVAGSSYNEQFF.

Turning to this clonotype: One end of the junction fails to match germline, which may point to a read error. The CDR3 DNA follows: TGCGCCAGCAGCTCTGACTCTGGGGTCAACGTCCTGACTTTC. Its translation: CASSSDSGVNVLTF. This rearrangement joins TRBV5-1 to TRBJ2-6; D remains unclear. This CDR3 has 14 residues. CDR1 and CDR2 (germline): SGHRS, YFSETQ.

This clonotype was detected only a few times. The chain recombines TRBV10-3 with TRBJ2-7; TRBD1 matches 7 bases. V lost 2 bases and J lost 2; bases outside the gene matches: 9. The CDR3 spans 16 residues. Germline loops: CDR1 ENHRY, CDR2 SYGVKD. The chain's CDR3 is CAISEVGEGGPYEQYF. CDR3 coding DNA: TGTGCCATCAGTGAGGTAGGCGAAGGGGGCCCCTACGAGCAGTACTTC.

This chain connects TRBV12-3 or TRBV12-4 to TRBJ1-1; 8 bases match TRBD1. The CDR3 spans 14 residues. The V and J ends lost 6 bases and 2 bases, in that order; junction bases with no gene match: 5. The CDR3 DNA reads as TGTGCCAGCAGACAGGGGGATGGAAACACTGAAGCTTTCTTT. Translation gives CASRQGDGNTEAFF.

The chain has TRBV5-1 and TRBJ1-2; the D gene is possibly TRBD1 (5 bases). Trimming cost V 0 bases and J 2 bases, with 8 bases left between them. Germline loops: CDR1 SGHRS, CDR2 YFSETQ. This CDR3 is 14 amino acids long. This CDR3 is CASSLDRSNYGYTF. CDR3 DNA: TGCGCCAGCAGCTTGGACAGGTCAAACTATGGCTACACCTTC.

J is TRBJ1-5 and V is TRBV20-1; D unresolved. Germline CDR1 and CDR2: DFQATT and SNEGSKA (reference sequence). The CDR3 length is 13 residues. With 5 bases removed from V and 2 bases from J, the gap between germline ends came to 10 bases. The CDR3 sequence: CSAAQEGNQPQHF. The CDR3, as DNA: TGCAGTGCTGCGCAGGAGGGCAATCAGCCCCAGCATTTT.

This chain connects TRBV20-1 to TRBJ2-1; D is unresolved. Germline V lookup: CDR1 DFQATT, CDR2 SNEGSKA (reference sequence). V shed 0 bases and J shed 9 bases, with 12 bases lying between them. The length of the CDR3 is 13 residues. CDR3 protein: CSAREPLAFEQFF. CDR3 DNA sequence: TGCAGTGCTAGAGAACCCCTCGCTTTTGAGCAGTTCTTC.

The V call is TRBV29-1, the J call TRBJ2-4; TRBD2 matches at 10 bases. The V gene end was trimmed by 6 bases and the J gene end by 7 bases; junction bases not matched to a gene: 3. Germline V gives CDR1 SQVTM, CDR2 ANQGSEA. The CDR3 has 12 residues. CDR3 protein: CSVPGLANIQYF. CDR3 coding DNA: TGCAGCGTCCCGGGACTAGCGAACATTCAGTACTTC. Using reference TRBV29-1 and TRBJ2-4 for the parts outside the CDR3, the full variable domain is SAVISQKPSRDICQRGTSLTIQCQVDSQVTMMFWYRQQPGQSLTLIATANQGSEATYESGFVIDKFPISRPNLTFSTLTVSNMSPEDSSIYLCSVPGLANIQYFGAGTRLSVL.

The rearrangement links TRBV20-1 to TRBJ1-6, with no clear D. The CDR3 totals 15 residues. V lost 5 bases to trimming and J lost 6 bases, with 17 bases between them. Per the germline V gene, CDR1 is DFQATT and CDR2 is SNEGSKA (reference sequence). This chain's CDR3 is CSARPGLIRNSPLHF. The CDR3, as DNA: TGCAGTGCTCGCCCCGGGCTTATCCGTAATTCACCCCTCCACTTT.

The chain has TRBV5-1 and TRBJ2-3; 8 nucleotides line up with TRBD2. Trimming removed 4 bases from V and 4 bases from J; junction bases left unmatched: 14. This CDR3 spans 17 amino acids. The germline gives CDR1 SGHRS, CDR2 YFSETQ. CDR3 region: CASSPLASGGRADTQYF. In nucleotides, the CDR3 is TGCGCCAGCAGCCCCCTAGCCAGCGGGGGAAGGGCAGATACGCAGTATTTT. Supplemented by reference TRBV5-1 and TRBJ2-3, the full variable domain reads KAGVTQTPRYLIKTRGQQVTLSCSPISGHRSVSWYQQTPGQGLQFLFEYFSETQRNKGNFPGRFSGRQFSNSRSEMNVSTLELGDSALYLCASSPLASGGRADTQYFGPGTRLTVL.

The gene calls are TRBV6-2 or TRBV6-3 and TRBJ2-1, with TRBD2 identical over 7 bases. The germline CDR1 and CDR2 sequences are MNHEY and SVGEGT. Trimming removed 7 bases from V and 3 bases from J; junction bases left unmatched: 15. CDR3 size: 17 residues. The CDR3 nucleotides are TGTGCCAGCACCCATCGCGGCGGGAGCACACACTACAATGAGCAGTTCTTC. Amino acid sequence: CASTHRGGSTHYNEQFF.

This clonotype appeared a single time. This rearrangement joins TRBV15 to TRBJ2-3, with 13 nucleotides matching TRBD2. CDR3 length: 17 amino acids. J lost 1 base, V lost 5 bases, and 6 bases had no gene match. CDR1 is LNHNV, CDR2 YYDKDF, per germline (reference sequence). In DNA, the CDR3 is TGTGCCACCAGCGGGGGACTAGCGGGGATGCGCACAGATACGCAGTATTTT. It is translated as CATSGGLAGMRTDTQYF.

With regard to this clonotype: Given the absence of the conserved phenylalanine or tryptophan at the CDR3 end, a read error is likely. The J gene is TRBJ2-3, the V gene TRBV7-2; possibly TRBD1 or TRBD2 for D (5 bases each). There are 13 residues in the CDR3. Germline V gene sequence: CDR1 SGHTA, CDR2 FQGNSA. Trimming took off 5 bases at V and 8 bases at J, with 14 bases between the two ends. The chain's CDR3 is CASSPRGDGTQYC. CDR3 DNA: TGTGCCAGCAGCCCCCGTGGGGACGGTACGCAGTATTGT.

With regard to this clonotype: At one end the junction does not follow the germline gene, possibly because of a read error. The J gene is TRBJ2-6, the V gene TRBV9, with 10 bases fitting TRBD1. Looked up from germline, CDR1 is SGDLS and CDR2 is YYNGEE. This CDR3 region has 18 residues. CDR3 nucleotides: TGTGCCAGCAGCGGCGCCGGGACAGGGGCCTCTGGGGCCAACGTCCCGACTTTC. Amino acid sequence: CASSGAGTGASGANVPTF. The full variable domain, with the rest looked up from reference TRBV9 and TRBJ2-6, is DSGVTQTPKHLITATGQRVTLRCSPRSGDLSVYWYQQSLDQGLQFLIQYYNGEERAKGNILERFSAQQFPDLHSELNLSSLELGDSALYFCASSGAGTGASGANVPTFGAGSRLTVL.

The chain carries TRBV2 and TRBJ1-1, with no clear D. CDR1 is SNHLY, CDR2 FYNNEI, per germline. With 5 bases removed from V and 1 base from J, the gap between germline ends came to 14 bases. The CDR3 is made up of 15 amino acids. CDR3 residues: CASSRPFEGNTEAFF. CDR3 DNA: TGTGCCAGCAGTCGTCCGTTCGAGGGGAACACTGAAGCTTTCTTT.

The chain links TRBV6-1 to TRBJ2-5, with D tentatively TRBD2 (5 bases). V was pared by 4 bases and J by 4 bases, with 10 bases between. The CDR3 spans 13 residues. Germline CDR1 MNHNS, CDR2 SASEGT. This CDR3 is CASSGSGRETQYF. The CDR3 nucleotides read TGTGCCAGCAGTGGGAGTGGGAGAGAGACCCAGTACTTC.

V and J are TRBV7-9 and TRBJ1-4, with 11 positions matching TRBD1. V was pared by 5 bases and J by 7 bases, with 3 bases of the junction left unmatched. Germline V lookup: CDR1 SEHNR, CDR2 FQNEAQ (reference sequence). This CDR3 comprises 14 residues. For the CDR3, the DNA is TGTGCCAGCAGCGCGGGACAGGGGGTTGAAAAACTGTTTTTT. This codes for CASSAGQGVEKLFF. Full variable domain (rest looked up from reference TRBV7-9 and TRBJ1-4): DTGVSQNPRHKITKRGQNVTFRCDPISEHNRLYWYRQTLGQGPEFLTYFQNEAQLEKSRLLSDRFSAERPKGSFSTLEIQRTEQGDSAMYLCASSAGQGVEKLFFGSGTQLSVL.

This chain links TRBV9 with TRBJ2-1; D may be TRBD2 (5 bases). The J call may not be correct, given that the DNA end is closer to TRBJ2-7. The CDR3 length is 15 residues. CDR1 is SGDLS, CDR2 YYNGEE, per germline. The chain's CDR3 is CASSVERYSYNEQYF. The CDR3 DNA follows: TGTGCCAGCAGCGTCGAGCGGTACTCCTACAATGAGCAGTACTTC.

There are a few counts of this clonotype. The chain couples TRBV7-9 to TRBJ2-1; D could derive from TRBD1 or TRBD2 (5 bases each). Deletions cut 1 base from V and 8 bases from J, with 15 bases between. The germline CDR1 and CDR2 sequences are SEHNR and FQNEAQ (reference sequence). The length of the CDR3 is 15 residues. The chain's CDR3 is CASSLDGAQRDEQFF. The CDR3 DNA reads TGTGCCAGCAGCTTAGACGGGGCGCAGAGGGATGAGCAGTTCTTC.

This clonotype was detected only a few times. This sequence joins TRBV9 and TRBJ2-3, with TRBD2 matching 9 bases. The V gene's germline CDR1 is SGDLS and CDR2 YYNGEE. Unmatched junction bases numbered 10, after V lost 0 bases and J lost 2 bases. CDR3 length equals 18 residues. CDR3 loop: CASSVDDSGGSHTDTQYF. The CDR3 DNA is TGTGCCAGCAGCGTAGATGATAGCGGGGGATCCCACACAGATACGCAGTATTTT.

This clonotype was seen a few times. This sequence joins TRBV29-1 and TRBJ2-1, with TRBD1 as a possible D gene (6 bases). The germline V and J ends were trimmed by 6 bases and 1 base, with 19 bases remaining between them. The CDR3 contains 16 residues. Germline CDR1 is SQVTM and CDR2 is ANQGSEA. CDR3 in amino acids: CSVVRDTRRSYNEQFF. In DNA, the CDR3 is TGCAGCGTCGTCCGGGACACCAGACGTTCCTACAATGAGCAGTTCTTC.

The table lists this clonotype with a few counts. This chain links TRBV7-9 with TRBJ2-5; possibly TRBD2 for D (5 bases). V lost 3 bases to trimming and J lost 2 bases, with 10 bases between them. CDR3 length: 14 residues. Germline-derived CDR1 and CDR2 are SEHNR and FQNEAQ (reference sequence). The CDR3 nucleotides are TGTGCCAGCAGCTTCCTACTAGAACAAGAGACCCAGTACTTC. The encoded protein is CASSFLLEQETQYF.

The CDR3 region is CASTPGSPLLNTEAFF. In DNA form, the CDR3 reads TGTGCCAGCACCCCCGGGTCCCCACTATTGAACACTGAAGCTTTCTTT. The V and J genes are TRBV27 and TRBJ1-1; D unresolved. From germline, CDR1 is MNHEY and CDR2 SMNVEV (reference sequence). CDR3 length: 16 residues. V was clipped by 7 bases and J by 0 bases, with 18 bases between them.

This clonotype was counted a few times. This chain joins TRBV10-3 and TRBJ1-2; TRBD1 is a possible D gene (6 bases). Trimming stripped 3 bases from V and 3 bases from J, with 8 bases between. The CDR3 has 13 amino acids. Germline CDR1 is ENHRY and CDR2 is SYGVKD. The CDR3 loop reads CAISEKGDYGYTF. CDR3 in DNA: TGTGCCATCAGTGAAAAGGGGGACTATGGCTACACCTTC.